A single T cell receptor (beta chain) is shown here with its context. These data originate in a study of T cell repertoires in cytomegalovirus infection. The germline CDR1 and CDR2 sequences are MDHEN and SYDVKM. Trimming shortened V by 8 bases and J by 7 bases, and 16 bases separated the two germline ends. The CDR3 runs to 13 residues. TCRdb ran MiXCR on the reads and lists one entry per CDR3 protein. The sample holds about 180,000 distinct CDR3 sequences, approximately 17% seen once. Material for sequencing was CD8+ T cells from PBMCs. The J gene is TRBJ2-3, the V gene TRBV28; unclear D gene. The TCR comes from a human donor in good health (CMV status not recorded). Some clones in this sample may be carry-over from other donors' samples. The CDR3 DNA is TGTGCCAGCGGACCTGACGTAGACTATACGCAGTATTTT. Protein: CASGPDVDYTQYF. Looking up the rest from reference TRBV28 and TRBJ2-3 gives the full variable domain: DVKVTQSSRYLVKRTGEKVFLECVQDMDHENMFWYRQDPGLGLRLIYFSYDVKMKEKGDIPEGYSVSREKKERFSLILESASTNQTSMYLCASGPDVDYTQYFGPGTRLTVL.